The sample holds one count of the clone carrying this T cell receptor beta chain. The investigators split CD4+ cells into a CD45RA+ naive subset and a CD45RA-negative memory subset. Per germline, CDR1 LGHNA and CDR2 YSLEER. There are 15 residues in the CDR3. With 0 bases removed from V and 3 bases from J, the gap between germline ends came to 10 bases. The data originate from a study of shared clonotypes between healthy human individuals. About the research overall: The study drew on two women and three men aged 18 to 49 as donors.

TCRdb's table, derived via immunoSEQ multiplex PCR, lists solely in-frame clones and lacks some. This sample has 2,100,000 or so clones; 95% occur once, and the top ten carry roughly 0.13%. The receptor comes from a man between 18 and 29 years old in good health. Sample: naive CD4+ T cells sorted from blood. Subset indicated: CD45RA+ positively selected. V gene TRBV4-3 combines with J gene TRBJ2-3; tentative D call: TRBD1 (5 bases). For the CDR3, the DNA is TGCGCCAGCAGCCAAGACAGGGTGGTTACAGATACGCAGTATTTT. Its translation is CASSQDRVVTDTQYF.